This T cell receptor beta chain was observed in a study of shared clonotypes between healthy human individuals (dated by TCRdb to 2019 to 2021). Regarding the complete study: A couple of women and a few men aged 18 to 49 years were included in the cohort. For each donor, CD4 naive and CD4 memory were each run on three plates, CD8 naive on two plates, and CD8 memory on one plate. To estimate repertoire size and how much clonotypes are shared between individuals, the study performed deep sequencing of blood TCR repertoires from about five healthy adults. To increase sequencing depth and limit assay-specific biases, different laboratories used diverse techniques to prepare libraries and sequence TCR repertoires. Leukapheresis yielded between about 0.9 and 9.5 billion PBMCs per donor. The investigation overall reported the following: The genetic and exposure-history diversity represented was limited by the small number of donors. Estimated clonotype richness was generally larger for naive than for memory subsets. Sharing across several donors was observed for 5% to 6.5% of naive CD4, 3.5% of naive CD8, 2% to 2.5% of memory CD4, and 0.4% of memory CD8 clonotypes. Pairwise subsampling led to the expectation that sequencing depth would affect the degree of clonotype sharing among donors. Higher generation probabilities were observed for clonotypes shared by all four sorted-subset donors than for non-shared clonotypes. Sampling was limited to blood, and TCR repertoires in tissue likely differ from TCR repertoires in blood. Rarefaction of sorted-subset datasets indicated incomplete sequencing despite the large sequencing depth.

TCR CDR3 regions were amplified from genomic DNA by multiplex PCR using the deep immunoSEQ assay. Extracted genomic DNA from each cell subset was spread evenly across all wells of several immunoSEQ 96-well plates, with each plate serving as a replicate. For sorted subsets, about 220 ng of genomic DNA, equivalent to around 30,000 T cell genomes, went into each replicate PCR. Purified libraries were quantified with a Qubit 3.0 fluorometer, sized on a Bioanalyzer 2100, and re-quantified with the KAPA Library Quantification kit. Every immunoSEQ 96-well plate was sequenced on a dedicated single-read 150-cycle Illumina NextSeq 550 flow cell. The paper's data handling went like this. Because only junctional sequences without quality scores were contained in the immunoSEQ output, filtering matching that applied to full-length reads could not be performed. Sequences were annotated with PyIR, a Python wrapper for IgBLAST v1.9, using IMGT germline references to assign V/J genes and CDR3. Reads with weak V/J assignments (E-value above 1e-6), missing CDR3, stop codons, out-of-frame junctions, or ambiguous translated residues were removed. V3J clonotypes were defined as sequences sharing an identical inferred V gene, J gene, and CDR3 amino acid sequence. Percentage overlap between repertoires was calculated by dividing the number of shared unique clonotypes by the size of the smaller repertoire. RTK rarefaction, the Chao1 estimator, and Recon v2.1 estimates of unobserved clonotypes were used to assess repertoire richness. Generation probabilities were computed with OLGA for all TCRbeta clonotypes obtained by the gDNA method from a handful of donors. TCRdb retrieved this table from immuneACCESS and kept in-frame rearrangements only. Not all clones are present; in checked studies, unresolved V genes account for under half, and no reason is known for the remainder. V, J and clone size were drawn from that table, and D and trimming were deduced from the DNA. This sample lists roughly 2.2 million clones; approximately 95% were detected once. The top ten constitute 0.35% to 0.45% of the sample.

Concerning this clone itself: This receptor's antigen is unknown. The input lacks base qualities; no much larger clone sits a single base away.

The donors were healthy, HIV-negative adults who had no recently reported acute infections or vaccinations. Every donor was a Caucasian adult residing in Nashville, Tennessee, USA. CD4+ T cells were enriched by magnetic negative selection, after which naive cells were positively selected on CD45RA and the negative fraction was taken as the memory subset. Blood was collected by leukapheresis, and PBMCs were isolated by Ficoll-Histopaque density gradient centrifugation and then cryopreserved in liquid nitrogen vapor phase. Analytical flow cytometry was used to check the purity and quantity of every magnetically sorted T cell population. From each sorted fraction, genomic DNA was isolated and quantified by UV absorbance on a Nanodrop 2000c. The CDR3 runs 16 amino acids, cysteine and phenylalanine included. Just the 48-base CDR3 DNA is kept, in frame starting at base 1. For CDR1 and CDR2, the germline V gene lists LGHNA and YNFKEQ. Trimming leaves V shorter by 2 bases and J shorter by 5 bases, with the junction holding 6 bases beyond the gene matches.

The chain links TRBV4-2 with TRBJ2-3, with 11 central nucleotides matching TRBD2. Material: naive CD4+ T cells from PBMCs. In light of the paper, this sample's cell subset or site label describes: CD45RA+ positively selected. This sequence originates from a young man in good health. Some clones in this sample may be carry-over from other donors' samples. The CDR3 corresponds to CASSQNPGLAVDTQYF. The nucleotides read TGTGCCAGCAGCCAAAATCCGGGACTAGCGGTAGATACGCAGTATTTT.